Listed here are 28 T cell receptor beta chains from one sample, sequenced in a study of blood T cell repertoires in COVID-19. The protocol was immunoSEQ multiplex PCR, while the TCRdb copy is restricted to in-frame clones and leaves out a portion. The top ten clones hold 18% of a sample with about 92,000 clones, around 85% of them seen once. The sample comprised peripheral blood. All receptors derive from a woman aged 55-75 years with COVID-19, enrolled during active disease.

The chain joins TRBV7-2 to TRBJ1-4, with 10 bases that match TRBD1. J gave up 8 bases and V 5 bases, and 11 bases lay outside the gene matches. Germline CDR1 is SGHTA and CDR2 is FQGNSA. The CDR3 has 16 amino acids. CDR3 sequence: CASSLSRDRGGEKLFF. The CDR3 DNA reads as TGTGCCAGCAGCCTGTCCCGGGACAGGGGAGGAGAAAAACTGTTTTTT.

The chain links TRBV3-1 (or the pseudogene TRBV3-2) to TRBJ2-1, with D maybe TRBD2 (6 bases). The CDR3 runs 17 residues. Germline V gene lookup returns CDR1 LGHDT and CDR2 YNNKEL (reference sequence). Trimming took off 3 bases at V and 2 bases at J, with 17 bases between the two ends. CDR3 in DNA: TGTGCCAGCAGCCACCGCCTCCCGGGGAGGACCTACAATGAGCAGTTCTTC. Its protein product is CASSHRLPGRTYNEQFF.

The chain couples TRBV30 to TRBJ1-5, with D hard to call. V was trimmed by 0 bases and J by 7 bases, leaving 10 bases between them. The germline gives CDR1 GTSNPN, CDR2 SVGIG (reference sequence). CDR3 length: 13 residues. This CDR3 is CAWSVKWAQPQHF. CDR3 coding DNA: TGTGCCTGGAGTGTTAAGTGGGCCCAGCCCCAGCATTTT.

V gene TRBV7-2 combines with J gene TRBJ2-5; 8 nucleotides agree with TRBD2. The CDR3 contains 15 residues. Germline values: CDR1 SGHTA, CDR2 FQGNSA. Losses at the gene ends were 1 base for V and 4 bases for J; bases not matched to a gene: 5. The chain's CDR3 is CASSLGAGGAETQYF. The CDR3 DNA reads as TGTGCCAGCAGCTTAGGGGCGGGGGGCGCAGAGACCCAGTACTTC.

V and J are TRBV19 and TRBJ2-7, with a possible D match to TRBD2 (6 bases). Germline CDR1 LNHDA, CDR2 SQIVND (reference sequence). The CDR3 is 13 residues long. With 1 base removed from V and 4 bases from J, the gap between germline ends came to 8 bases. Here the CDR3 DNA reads TGTGCCAGTAGTATAGCAGGAGGGTACGAGCAGTACTTC. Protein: CASSIAGGYEQYF.

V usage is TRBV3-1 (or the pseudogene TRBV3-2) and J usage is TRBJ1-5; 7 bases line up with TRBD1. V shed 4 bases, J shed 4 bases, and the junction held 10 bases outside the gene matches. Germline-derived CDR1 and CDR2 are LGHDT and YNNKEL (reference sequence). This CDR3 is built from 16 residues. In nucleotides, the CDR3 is TGTGCCAGCAGCCGCCAGGGGGGCAGGTGGAATCAGCCCCAGCATTTT. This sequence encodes CASSRQGGRWNQPQHF.

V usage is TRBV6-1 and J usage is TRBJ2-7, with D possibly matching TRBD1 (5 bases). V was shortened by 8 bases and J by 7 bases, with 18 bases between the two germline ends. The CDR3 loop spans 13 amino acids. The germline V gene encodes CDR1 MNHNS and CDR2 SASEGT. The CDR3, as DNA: TGTGCCAGCTTGTACCTACCAGGGTGGGAGCAGTACTTC. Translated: CASLYLPGWEQYF.

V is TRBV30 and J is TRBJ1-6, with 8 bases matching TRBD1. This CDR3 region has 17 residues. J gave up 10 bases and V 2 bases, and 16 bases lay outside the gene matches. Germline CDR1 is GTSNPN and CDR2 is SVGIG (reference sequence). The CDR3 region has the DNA TGTGCCTGGAGTCCAAATTTGCTGAGACAGGGGAGGTCACCCCTCCACTTT. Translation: CAWSPNLLRQGRSPLHF.

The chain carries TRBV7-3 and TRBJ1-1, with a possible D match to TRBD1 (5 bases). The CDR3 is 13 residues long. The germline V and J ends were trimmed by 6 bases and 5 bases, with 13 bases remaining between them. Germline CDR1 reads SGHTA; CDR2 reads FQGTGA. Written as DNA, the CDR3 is TGTGCCAGCAGTTCAGACAGAAATACTGAAGCTTTCTTT. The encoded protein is CASSSDRNTEAFF. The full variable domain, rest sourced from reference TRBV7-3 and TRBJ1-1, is GAGVSQTPSNKVTEKGKYVELRCDPISGHTALYWYRQSLGQGPEFLIYFQGTGAADDSGLPNDRFFAVRPEGSVSTLKIQRTERGDSAVYLCASSSDRNTEAFFGQGTRLTVV.

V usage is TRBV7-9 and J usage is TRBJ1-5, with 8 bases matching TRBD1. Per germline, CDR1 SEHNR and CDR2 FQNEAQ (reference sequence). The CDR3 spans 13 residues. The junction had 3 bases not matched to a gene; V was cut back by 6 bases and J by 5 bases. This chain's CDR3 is CASRQGAYQPQHF. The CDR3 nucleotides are TGTGCCAGCAGGCAGGGGGCTTATCAGCCCCAGCATTTT.

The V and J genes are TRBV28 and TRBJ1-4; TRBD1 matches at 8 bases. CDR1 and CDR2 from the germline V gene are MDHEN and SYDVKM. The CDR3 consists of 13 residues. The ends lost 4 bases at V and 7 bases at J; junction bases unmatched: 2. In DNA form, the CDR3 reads TGTGCCAGCAGTTCGGGACAGGTTGAAAAACTGTTTTTT. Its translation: CASSSGQVEKLFF.

The chain's CDR3 is CASSLGLAGSTDTQYF. CDR3 in DNA: TGTGCCAGCAGCTTAGGACTAGCGGGGTCCACAGATACGCAGTATTTT. The chain recombines TRBV7-2 with TRBJ2-3, with TRBD2 identical over 11 bases. Germline V gives CDR1 SGHTA, CDR2 FQGNSA. Trimming removed 1 base from V and 2 bases from J; junction bases left unmatched: 2. This CDR3 comprises 16 residues.

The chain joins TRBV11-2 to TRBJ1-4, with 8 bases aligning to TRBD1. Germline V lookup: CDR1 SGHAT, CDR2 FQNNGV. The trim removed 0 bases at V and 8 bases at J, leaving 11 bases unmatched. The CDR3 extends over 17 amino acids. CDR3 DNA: TGTGCCAGCAGCTTAGACCCCGGGCAGGGGGCAAGAGAAAAACTGTTTTTT. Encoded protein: CASSLDPGQGAREKLFF.

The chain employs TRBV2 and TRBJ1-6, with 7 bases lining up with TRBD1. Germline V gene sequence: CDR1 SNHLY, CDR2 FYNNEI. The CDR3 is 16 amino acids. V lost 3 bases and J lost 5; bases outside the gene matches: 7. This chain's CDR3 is CASSEQGQRNNSPLHF. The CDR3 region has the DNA TGTGCCAGCAGTGAGCAGGGACAGCGAAATAATTCACCCCTCCACTTT.

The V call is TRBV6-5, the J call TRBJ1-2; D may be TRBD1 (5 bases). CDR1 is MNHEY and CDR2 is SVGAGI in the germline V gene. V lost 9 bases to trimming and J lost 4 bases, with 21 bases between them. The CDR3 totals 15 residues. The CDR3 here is CARGDWLPWGYGYTF. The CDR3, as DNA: TGTGCCAGGGGGGACTGGCTCCCGTGGGGCTATGGCTACACCTTC.

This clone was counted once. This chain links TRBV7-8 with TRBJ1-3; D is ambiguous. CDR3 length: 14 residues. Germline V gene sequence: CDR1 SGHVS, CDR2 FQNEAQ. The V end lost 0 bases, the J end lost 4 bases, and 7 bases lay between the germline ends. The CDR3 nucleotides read TGTGCCAGCAGCTTAGCCAGGTCCGGAAACACCATATATTTT. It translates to CASSLARSGNTIYF.

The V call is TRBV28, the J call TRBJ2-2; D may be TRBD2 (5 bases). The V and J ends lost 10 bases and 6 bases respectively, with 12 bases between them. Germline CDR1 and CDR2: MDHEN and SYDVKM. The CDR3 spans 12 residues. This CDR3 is CATPSRAGELFF. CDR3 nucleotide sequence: TGTGCCACCCCATCGCGGGCCGGGGAGCTGTTTTTT.

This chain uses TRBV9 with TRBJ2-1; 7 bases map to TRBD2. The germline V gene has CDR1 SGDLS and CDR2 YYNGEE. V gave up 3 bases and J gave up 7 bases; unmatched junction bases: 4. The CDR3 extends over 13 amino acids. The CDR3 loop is CASSAGRSNEQFF. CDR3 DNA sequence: TGTGCCAGCAGCGCCGGGAGGAGTAATGAGCAGTTCTTC.

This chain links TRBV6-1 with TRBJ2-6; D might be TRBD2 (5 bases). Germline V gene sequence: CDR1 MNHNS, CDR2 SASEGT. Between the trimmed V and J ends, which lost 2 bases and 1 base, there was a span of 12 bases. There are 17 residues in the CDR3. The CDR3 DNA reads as TGTGCCAGCAGTGAAACAACGTCGGGGTCTGGGGCCAACGTCCTGACTTTC. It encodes CASSETTSGSGANVLTF.

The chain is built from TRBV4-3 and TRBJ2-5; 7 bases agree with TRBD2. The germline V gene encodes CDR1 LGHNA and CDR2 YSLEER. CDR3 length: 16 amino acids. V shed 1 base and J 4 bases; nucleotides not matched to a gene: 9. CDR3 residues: CASSQGGVQRGETQYF. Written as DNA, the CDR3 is TGCGCCAGCAGCCAAGGTGGGGTCCAGCGGGGAGAGACCCAGTACTTC.

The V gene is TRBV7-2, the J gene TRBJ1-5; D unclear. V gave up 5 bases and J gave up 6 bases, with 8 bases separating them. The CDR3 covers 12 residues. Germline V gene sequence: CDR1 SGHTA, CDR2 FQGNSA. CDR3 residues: CASSPTGQPQHF. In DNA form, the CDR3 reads TGTGCCAGCAGCCCAACGGGTCAGCCCCAGCATTTT. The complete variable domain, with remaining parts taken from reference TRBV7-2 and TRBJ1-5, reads GAGVSQSPSNKVTEKGKDVELRCDPISGHTALYWYRQSLGQGLEFLIYFQGNSAPDKSGLPSDRFSAERTGGSVSTLTIQRTQQEDSAVYLCASSPTGQPQHFGDGTRLSIL.

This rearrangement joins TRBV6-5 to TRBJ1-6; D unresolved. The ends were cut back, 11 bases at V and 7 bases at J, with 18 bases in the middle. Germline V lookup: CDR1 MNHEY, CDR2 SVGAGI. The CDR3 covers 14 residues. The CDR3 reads CALASGFRNSPLHF. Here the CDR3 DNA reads TGTGCCTTGGCGTCGGGTTTTAGAAATTCACCCCTCCACTTT.

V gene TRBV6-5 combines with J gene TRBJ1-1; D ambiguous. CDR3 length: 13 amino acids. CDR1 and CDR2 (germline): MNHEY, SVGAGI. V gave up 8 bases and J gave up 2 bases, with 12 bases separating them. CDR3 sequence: CASGDLLNTEAFF. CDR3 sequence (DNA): TGTGCCAGCGGAGACCTCTTAAACACTGAAGCTTTCTTT.

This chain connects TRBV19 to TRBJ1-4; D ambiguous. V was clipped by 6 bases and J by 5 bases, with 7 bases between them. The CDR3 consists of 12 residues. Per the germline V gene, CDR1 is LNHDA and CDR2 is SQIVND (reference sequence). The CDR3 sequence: CASRRENEKLFF. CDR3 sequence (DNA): TGTGCCAGTAGAAGGGAGAATGAAAAACTGTTTTTT.

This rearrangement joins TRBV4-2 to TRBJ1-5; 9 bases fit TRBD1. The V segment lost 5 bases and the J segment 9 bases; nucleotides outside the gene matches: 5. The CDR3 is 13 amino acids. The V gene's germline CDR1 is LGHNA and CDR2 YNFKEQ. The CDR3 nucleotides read TGTGCCAGCAGCTCGCCGGGACAGGGGCCCCAGCATTTT. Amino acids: CASSSPGQGPQHF.

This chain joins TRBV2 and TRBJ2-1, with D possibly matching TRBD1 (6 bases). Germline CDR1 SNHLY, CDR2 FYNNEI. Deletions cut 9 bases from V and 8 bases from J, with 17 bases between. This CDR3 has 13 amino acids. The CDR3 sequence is CASYRDPGDEQFF. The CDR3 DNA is TGTGCCAGTTACAGGGACCCCGGGGATGAGCAGTTCTTC. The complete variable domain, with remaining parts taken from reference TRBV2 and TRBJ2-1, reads EPEVTQTPSHQVTQMGQEVILRCVPISNHLYFYWYRQILGQKVEFLVSFYNNEISEKSEIFDDQFSVERPDGSNFTLKIRSTKLEDSAMYFCASYRDPGDEQFFGPGTRLTVL.

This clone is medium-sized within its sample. The CDR3 here is CASSQQGFEAFF. The CDR3 DNA sequence: TGCGCCAGCAGCCAGCAGGGGTTCGAAGCTTTCTTT. The chain has TRBV4-1 and TRBJ1-1; D perhaps matches TRBD1 (6 bases). The CDR3 is 12 residues long. V lost 3 bases and J 8 bases, leaving 10 bases between the germline ends. Looked up from germline, CDR1 is MGHRA and CDR2 is YSYEKL.

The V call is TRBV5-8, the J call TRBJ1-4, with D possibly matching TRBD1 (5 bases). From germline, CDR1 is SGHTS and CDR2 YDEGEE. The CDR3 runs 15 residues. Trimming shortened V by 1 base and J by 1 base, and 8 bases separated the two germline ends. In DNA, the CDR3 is TGTGCCAGCAGCTTGTTGGGGGGAACTAATGAAAAACTGTTTTTT. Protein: CASSLLGGTNEKLFF.